The clone carrying this TCR beta chain was counted only a few times. Its antigen remains unidentified. This entry is derived from a study of blood T cells in healthy people across ages. Study outcomes and limitations: Getting older went along with TCR beta diversity per million T cells dropping roughly linearly.

Sample-barcoded 5' priming and a J-beta primer mix drove a second PCR of about 7 to 11 cycles. MiXCR, run by TCRdb on the 5' RACE reads, gives a single entry per CDR3 protein. Of about 800,000 distinct CDR3 sequences listed, about half are singletons. The V gene's germline CDR1 is LNHNV and CDR2 YYDKDF (reference sequence). The germline V and J ends were trimmed by 1 base and 8 bases, with 13 bases remaining between them. The CDR3 loop spans 14 amino acids. No fewer than 7 million PBMCs went into each sample. Sequenced material: blood. The V call is TRBV15, the J call TRBJ2-3; either TRBD1 or TRBD2 may supply D (5 bases each). This clonotype was sampled from a man at least 80 years old in good health. CDR3 loop: CATSRGDPGGTQYF. The CDR3 DNA sequence: TGTGCCACCAGCAGAGGGGACCCAGGTGGTACGCAGTATTTT. Complete variable domain (other parts from reference TRBV15 and TRBJ2-3): DAMVIQNPRYQVTQFGKPVTLSCSQTLNHNVMYWYQQKSSQAPKLLFHYYDKDFNNEADTPDNFQSRRPNTSFCFLDIRSPGLGDTAMYLCATSRGDPGGTQYFGPGTRLTVL.